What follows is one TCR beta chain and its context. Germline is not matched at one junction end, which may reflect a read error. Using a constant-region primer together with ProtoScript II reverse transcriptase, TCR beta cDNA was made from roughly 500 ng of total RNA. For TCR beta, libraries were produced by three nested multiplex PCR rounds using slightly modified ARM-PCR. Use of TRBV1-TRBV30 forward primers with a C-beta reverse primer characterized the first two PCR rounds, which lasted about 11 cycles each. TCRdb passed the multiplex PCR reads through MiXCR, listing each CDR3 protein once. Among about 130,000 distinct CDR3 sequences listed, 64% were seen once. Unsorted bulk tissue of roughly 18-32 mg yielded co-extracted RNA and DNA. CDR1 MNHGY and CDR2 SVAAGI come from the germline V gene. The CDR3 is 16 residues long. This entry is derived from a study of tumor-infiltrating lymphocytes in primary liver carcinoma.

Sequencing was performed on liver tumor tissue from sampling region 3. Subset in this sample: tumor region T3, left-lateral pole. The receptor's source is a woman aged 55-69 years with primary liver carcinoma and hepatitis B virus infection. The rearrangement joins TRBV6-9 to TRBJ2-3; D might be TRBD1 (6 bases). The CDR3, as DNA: TGTGCCAGCACATCGTCAGGGGCGGTGGGCACAGATAAGCAGTATTTT. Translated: CASTSSGAVGTDKQYF.